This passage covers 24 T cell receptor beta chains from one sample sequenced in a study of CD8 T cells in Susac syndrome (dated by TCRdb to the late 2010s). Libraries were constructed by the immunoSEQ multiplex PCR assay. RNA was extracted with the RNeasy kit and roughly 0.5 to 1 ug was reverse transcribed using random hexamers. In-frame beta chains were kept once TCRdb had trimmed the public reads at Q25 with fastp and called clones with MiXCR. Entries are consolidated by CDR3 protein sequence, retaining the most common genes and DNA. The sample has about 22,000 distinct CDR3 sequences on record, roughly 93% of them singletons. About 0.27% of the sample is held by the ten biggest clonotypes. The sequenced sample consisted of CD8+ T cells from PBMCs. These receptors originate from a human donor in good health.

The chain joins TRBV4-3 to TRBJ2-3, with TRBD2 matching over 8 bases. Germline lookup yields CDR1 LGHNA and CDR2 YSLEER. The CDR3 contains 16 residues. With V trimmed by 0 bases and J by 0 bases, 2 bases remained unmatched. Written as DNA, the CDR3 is TGCGCCAGCAGCCAAGATTCTAGCGGGAGCACAGATACGCAGTATTTT. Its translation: CASSQDSSGSTDTQYF.

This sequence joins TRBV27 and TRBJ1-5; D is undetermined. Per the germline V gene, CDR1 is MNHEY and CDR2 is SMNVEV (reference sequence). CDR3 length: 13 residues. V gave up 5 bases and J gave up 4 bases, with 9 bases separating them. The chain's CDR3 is CASSPHKNQPQHF. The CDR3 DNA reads TGTGCCAGCAGTCCCCACAAGAATCAGCCCCAGCATTTT.

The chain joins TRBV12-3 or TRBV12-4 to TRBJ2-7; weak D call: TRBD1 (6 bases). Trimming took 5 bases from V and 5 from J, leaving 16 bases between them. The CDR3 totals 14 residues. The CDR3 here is CASSEPGDLDEQYF. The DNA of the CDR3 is TGTGCCAGCAGTGAGCCAGGGGACCTCGACGAGCAGTACTTC.

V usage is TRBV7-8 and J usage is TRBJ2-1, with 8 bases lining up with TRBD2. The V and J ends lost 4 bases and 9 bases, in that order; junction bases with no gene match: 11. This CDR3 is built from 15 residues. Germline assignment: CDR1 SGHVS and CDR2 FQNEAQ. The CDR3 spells CASSSAGALNGEQFF. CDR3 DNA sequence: TGTGCCAGCAGCTCAGCGGGGGCGCTCAATGGTGAGCAGTTCTTC.

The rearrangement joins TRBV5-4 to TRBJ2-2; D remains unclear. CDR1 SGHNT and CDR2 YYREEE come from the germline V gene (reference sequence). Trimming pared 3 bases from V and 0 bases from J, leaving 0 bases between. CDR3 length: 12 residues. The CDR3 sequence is CASSSNTGELFF. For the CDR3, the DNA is TGTGCCAGCAGCTCGAACACCGGGGAGCTGTTTTTT.

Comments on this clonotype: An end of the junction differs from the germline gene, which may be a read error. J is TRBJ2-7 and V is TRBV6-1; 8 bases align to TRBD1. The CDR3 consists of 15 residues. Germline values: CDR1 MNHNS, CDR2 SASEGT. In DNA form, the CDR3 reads TGTACCAGCAGTGAACAGGGGGACAGCTCCTACGAGCAGTACTTC. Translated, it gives CTSSEQGDSSYEQYF.

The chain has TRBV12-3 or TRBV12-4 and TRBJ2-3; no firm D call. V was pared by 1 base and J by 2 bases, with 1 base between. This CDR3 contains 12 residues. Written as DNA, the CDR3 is TGTGCCAGCAGTTTAGTCACAGATACGCAGTATTTT. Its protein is CASSLVTDTQYF.

This CDR3 reads CASRPRLAGGQETQYF. The DNA for the CDR3 is TGTGCCAGCAGGCCCAGACTAGCGGGGGGGCAAGAGACCCAGTACTTC. The V and J genes are TRBV7-9 and TRBJ2-5, with 14 nucleotides matching TRBD2. This CDR3 is 16 amino acids long. Trimming took 6 bases from V and 2 from J; bases not matched to a gene: 5. CDR1 is SEHNR, CDR2 FQNEAQ, per germline (reference sequence).

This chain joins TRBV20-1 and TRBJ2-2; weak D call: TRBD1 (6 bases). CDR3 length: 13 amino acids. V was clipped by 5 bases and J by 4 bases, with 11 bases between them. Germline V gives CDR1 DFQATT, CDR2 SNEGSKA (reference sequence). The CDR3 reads CSARTEGTGELFF. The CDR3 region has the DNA TGCAGTGCTCGGACAGAGGGCACCGGGGAGCTGTTTTTT.

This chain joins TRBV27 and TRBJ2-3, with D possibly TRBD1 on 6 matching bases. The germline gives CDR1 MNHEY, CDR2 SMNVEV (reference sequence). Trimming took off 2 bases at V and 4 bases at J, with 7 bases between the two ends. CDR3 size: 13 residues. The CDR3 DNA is TGTGCCAGCAGTTTACAGGGGCCAGATACGCAGTATTTT. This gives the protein CASSLQGPDTQYF.

CDR3 coding DNA: TGTGCCAGCAGGGGACAGGGGGTGAACACTGAAGCTTTCTTT. Its translation is CASRGQGVNTEAFF. The chain employs TRBV5-6 and TRBJ1-1; 11 nucleotides line up with TRBD1. The CDR3 contains 14 residues. Germline V lookup: CDR1 SGHDT, CDR2 YYEEEE. With V trimmed by 5 bases and J by 0 bases, 0 bases remained unmatched.

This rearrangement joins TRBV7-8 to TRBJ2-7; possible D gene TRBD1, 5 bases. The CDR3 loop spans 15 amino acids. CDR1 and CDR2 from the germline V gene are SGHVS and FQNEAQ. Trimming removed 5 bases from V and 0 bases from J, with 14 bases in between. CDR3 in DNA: TGTGCCAGCAGCCCACTCCAGGGTAGCTCCTACGAGCAGTACTTC. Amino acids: CASSPLQGSSYEQYF.

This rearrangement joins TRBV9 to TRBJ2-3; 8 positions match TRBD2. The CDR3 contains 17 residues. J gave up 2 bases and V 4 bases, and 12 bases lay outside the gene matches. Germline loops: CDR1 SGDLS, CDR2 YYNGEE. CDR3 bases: TGTGCCAGCAGCCCCTCCGTAGCGGGACCCAACACAGATACGCAGTATTTT. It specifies CASSPSVAGPNTDTQYF.

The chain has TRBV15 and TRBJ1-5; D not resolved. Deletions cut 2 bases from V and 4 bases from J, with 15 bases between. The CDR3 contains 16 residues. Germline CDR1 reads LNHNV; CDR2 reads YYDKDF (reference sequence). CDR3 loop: CATSRWEVIANQPQHF. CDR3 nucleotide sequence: TGTGCCACCAGCAGATGGGAGGTTATAGCAAATCAGCCCCAGCATTTT.

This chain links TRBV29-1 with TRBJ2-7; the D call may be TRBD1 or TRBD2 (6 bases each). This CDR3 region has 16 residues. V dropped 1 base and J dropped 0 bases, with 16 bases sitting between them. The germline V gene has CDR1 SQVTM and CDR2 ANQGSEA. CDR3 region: CSVEGRGRGASYEQYF. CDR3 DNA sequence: TGCAGCGTTGAAGGGAGGGGCAGGGGCGCCTCCTACGAGCAGTACTTC.

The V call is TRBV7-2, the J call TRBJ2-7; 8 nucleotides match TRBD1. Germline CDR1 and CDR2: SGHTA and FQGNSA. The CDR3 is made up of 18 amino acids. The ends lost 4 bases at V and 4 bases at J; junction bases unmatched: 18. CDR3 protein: CASSYPGQDQDLGYEQYF. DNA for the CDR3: TGTGCCAGCAGCTACCCGGGACAGGATCAGGATCTGGGTTACGAGCAGTACTTC.

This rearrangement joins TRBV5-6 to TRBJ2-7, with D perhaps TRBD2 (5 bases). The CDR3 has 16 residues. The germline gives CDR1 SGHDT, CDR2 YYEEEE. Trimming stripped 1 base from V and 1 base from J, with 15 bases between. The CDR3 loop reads CASSLRGVTPSYEQYF. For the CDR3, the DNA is TGTGCCAGCAGCTTGCGGGGTGTCACGCCTTCCTACGAGCAGTACTTC.

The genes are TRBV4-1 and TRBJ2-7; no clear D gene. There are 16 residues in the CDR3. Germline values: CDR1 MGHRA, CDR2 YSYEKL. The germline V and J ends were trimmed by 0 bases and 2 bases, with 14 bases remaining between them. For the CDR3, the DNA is TGCGCCAGCAGCCAAGAAGGAGCAGATTCCCCCTACGAGCAGTACTTC. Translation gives CASSQEGADSPYEQYF.

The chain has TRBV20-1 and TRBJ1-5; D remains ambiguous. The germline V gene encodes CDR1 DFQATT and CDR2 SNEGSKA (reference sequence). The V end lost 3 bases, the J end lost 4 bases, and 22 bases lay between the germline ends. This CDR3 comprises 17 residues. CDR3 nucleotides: TGCAGTGCTAGTAGTTCGGAAGGAAGAACCTTAAATCAGCCCCAGCATTTT. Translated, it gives CSASSSEGRTLNQPQHF.

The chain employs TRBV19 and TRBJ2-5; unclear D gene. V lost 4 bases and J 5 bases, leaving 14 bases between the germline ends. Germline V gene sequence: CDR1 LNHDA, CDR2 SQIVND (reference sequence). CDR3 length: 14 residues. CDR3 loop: CASSSAHVGETQYF. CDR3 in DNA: TGTGCCAGTAGTAGCGCCCATGTGGGGGAGACCCAGTACTTC.

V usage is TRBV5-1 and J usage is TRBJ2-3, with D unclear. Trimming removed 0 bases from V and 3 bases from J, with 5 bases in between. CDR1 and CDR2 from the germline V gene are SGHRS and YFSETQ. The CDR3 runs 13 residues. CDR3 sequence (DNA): TGCGCCAGCAGCTTGGACCCTACAGATACGCAGTATTTT. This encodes CASSLDPTDTQYF.

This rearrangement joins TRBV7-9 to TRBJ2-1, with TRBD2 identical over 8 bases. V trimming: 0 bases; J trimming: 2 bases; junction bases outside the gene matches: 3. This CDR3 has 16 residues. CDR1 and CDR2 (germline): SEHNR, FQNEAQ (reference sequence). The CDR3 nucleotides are TGTGCCAGCAGCTTAGCGGCCGGGGGGGCCTACAATGAGCAGTTCTTC. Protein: CASSLAAGGAYNEQFF. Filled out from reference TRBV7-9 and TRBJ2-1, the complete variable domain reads DTGVSQNPRHKITKRGQNVTFRCDPISEHNRLYWYRQTLGQGPEFLTYFQNEAQLEKSRLLSDRFSAERPKGSFSTLEIQRTEQGDSAMYLCASSLAAGGAYNEQFFGPGTRLTVL.

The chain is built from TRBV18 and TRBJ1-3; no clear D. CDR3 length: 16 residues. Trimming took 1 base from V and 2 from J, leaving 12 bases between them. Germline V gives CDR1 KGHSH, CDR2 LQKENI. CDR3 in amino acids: CASSPRDKAPGNTIYF. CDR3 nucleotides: TGTGCCAGCTCACCACGAGATAAAGCTCCTGGAAACACCATATATTTT.

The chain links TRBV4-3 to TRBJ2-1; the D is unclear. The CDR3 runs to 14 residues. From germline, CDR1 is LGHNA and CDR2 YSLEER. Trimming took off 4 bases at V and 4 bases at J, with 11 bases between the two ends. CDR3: CASSPGAIYNEQFF. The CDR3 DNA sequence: TGCGCCAGCAGCCCCGGTGCCATATACAATGAGCAGTTCTTC.